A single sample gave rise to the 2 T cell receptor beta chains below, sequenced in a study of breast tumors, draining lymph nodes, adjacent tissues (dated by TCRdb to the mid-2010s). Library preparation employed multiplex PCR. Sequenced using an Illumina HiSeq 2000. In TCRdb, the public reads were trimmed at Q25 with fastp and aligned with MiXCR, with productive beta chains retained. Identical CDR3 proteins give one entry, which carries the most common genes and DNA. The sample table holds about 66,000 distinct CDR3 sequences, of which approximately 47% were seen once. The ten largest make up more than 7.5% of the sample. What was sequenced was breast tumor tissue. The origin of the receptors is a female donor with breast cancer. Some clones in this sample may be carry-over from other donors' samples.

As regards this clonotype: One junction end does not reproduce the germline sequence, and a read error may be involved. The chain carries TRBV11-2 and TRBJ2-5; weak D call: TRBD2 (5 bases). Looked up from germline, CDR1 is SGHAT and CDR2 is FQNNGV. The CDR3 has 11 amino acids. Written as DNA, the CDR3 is TGTGCCAGCAGGGTGGAGGAGACCCCGTACTTC. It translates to CASRVEETPYF.

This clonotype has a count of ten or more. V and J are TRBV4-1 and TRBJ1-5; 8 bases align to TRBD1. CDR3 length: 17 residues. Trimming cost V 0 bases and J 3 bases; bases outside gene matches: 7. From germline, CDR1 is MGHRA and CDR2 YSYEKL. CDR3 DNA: TGCGCCAGCAGCCAAGATGCCCCGGGACAGGACAATCAGCCCCAGCATTTT. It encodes CASSQDAPGQDNQPQHF.